This is a list of T cell receptor beta chains from one sample in a study of T cell responses to AZD1222 COVID-19 vaccine. Sequencing was performed with immunoSEQ multiplex PCR; in TCRdb, only in-frame clones are kept and a portion is missing. The sample includes 95,000 to 150,000 clones, about 93% seen only once; the top ten take roughly 4.2%. The specimen comprised peripheral blood, sampled 28 days after the second dose of the MenACWY control vaccine. All receptors come from an adult who received the MenACWY meningococcal vaccine as a control. Each CDR3 is given without its conserved first and last residue.

j_call,v_call,cdr3_aa
TRBJ2-4,TRBV18,ASSPPWSQNKNIQY
TRBJ2-7,TRBV28,ASREGIAYEQY
TRBJ1-1,TRBV18,ASSTFKQNTEAF
TRBJ2-7,TRBV6-1,ASSELPNYEQY
TRBJ2-5,TRBV11-3,ASSFTGGETQY
TRBJ1-1,TRBV9,ASSVGEGAEAF
TRBJ1-6,TRBV18,ASSPSIGQGNSPLH
TRBJ1-1,TRBV7-2,ASSLTRANTEAF
TRBJ2-2,TRBV7-2,ASSLLRGTGELF
TRBJ2-1,TRBV7-2,ASSPLTDYSYNEQF
TRBJ2-1,TRBV28,ASSKDSYNEQF
TRBJ2-2,TRBV6-6,ASSPPTDTGELF
TRBJ1-2,TRBV9,ASSPNVGTGGYT
TRBJ1-5,TRBV19,ASSIGTRGNQPQH
TRBJ2-3,TRBV7-2,ASSLANSGRGGDTQY
TRBJ2-1,TRBV7-2,ASSRITSSYNEQF
TRBJ2-7,TRBV28,ASSLPGGYEQY
TRBJ2-5,TRBV5-1,ASSLTGAQETQY
TRBJ2-1,TRBV5-1,ASSLYGFREGPLNEQF
TRBJ1-2,TRBV10-1,ASSESGTHYGYT
TRBJ1-5,TRBV27,ASRSVDSNQPQH
TRBJ1-2,TRBV19,ASTSGRDLNYGYT
TRBJ2-7,TRBV19,ASSIVRGTTYEQY
TRBJ2-7,TRBV11-1,ASSHPGMGYTY
TRBJ2-2,TRBV2,ASSERATTGELF
TRBJ2-4,TRBV28,ASSLFLAGGIQY
TRBJ1-5,TRBV4-3,ASSPVVLGQGTYSNQPQH
TRBJ2-1,TRBV7-2,ASSLTSPAGDEQF
TRBJ2-7,TRBV7-9,ASSQDRGRYYEQY